Each of the 16 T cell receptor beta chains below was sequenced from the same sample in a study of T cells in women clearing cervical HPV infection. The method was immunoSEQ multiplex PCR; TCRdb's version includes in-frame clones alone and lacks a portion of them. The table lists under 45,000 clones. Sequenced sample: blood buffy coat. The receptors originated from a woman between 18 and 75 years old with a cervical HPV16 infection that either progressed to CIN3+ or cleared (not recorded which).

Concerning this clone: The germline gene is not matched at one end of the junction; a read error may be the cause. The read ends 3 residues early relative to the CDR3; the germline J gene fills the gap. V and J are TRBV7-8 and TRBJ2-1; D may be TRBD1 (5 bases). CDR3 length equals 17 residues. In germline, CDR1 is SGHVS, CDR2 FQNEAQ. The CDR3: CASGLVSGLGSYNEQFF. The part of the CDR3 DNA that was read is TGTGCCAGCGGCTTAGTATCAGGGCTAGGTTCCTACAATGAG. Full variable domain (missing parts from reference TRBV7-8 and TRBJ2-1): GAGVSQSPRYKVAKRGQDVALRCDPISGHVSLFWYQQALGQGPEFLTYFQNEAQLDKSGLPSDRFFAERPEGSVSTLKIQRTQQEDSAVYLCASGLVSGLGSYNEQFFGPGTRLTVL.

Regarding this clone: The CDR3 end falls 3 residues outside the read, so it is completed with the germline J gene. The chain combines TRBV11-2 with TRBJ2-1; weak D call: TRBD1 (6 bases). This CDR3 region has 13 residues. The germline CDR1 and CDR2 sequences are SGHAT and FQNNGV. The ends were cut back, 6 bases at V and 9 bases at J, with 15 bases in the middle. CDR3 region: CASSPAQGTEQFF. The DNA read from the CDR3 is TGTGCCAGCAGTCCCGCCCAGGGGACTGAG.

As to this clone: Read sequence stops 3 residues before the CDR3 end, and the germline J gene provides the missing end. The chain recombines TRBV12-3 or TRBV12-4 with TRBJ2-2; 10 bases map to TRBD1. CDR3 size: 15 residues. V trimming: 6 bases; J trimming: 7 bases; junction bases outside the gene matches: 8. CDR3 sequence: CASRLDRGQNGELFF. The CDR3 bases that were read are TGTGCCAGCAGACTTGACAGGGGGCAAAACGGGGAG.

In the case of this clone: The read is 3 residues too short to cover the CDR3 end, so that end is filled in from the germline J gene. The chain joins TRBV7-2 to TRBJ1-2, with D unclear. Looked up from germline, CDR1 is SGHTA and CDR2 is FQGNSA. The CDR3 sequence is 12 residues long. CDR3 DNA, as far as it was read: TGTGCCAGCAGCCCGATGGCAGATACC. It yields the protein CASSPMADT. The complete CDR3 protein is CASSPMADTYTF. The complete variable domain, with remaining parts taken from reference TRBV7-2 and TRBJ1-2, reads GAGVSQSPSNKVTEKGKDVELRCDPISGHTALYWYRQSLGQGLEFLIYFQGNSAPDKSGLPSDRFSAERTGGSVSTLTIQRTQQEDSAVYLCASSPMADTYTFGSGTRLTVV.

Comment on this clone: The read is 3 residues too short to cover the CDR3 end, so that end is filled in from the germline J gene. This chain links TRBV6-4 with TRBJ1-2; 7 bases are a match to TRBD1. This CDR3 is built from 14 residues. CDR1 is MRHNA and CDR2 is SNTAGT in the germline V gene. Unmatched junction bases numbered 9, after V lost 4 bases and J lost 7 bases. The CDR3 DNA, read in part, is TGTGCCAGCAGTGCCGACAGGGAGAGGGGTGGC. Protein: CASSADRERGG. The entire CDR3 protein is CASSADRERGGYTF.

CDR3 residues: CASSLDRSYEQYF. The CDR3 bases that were read are TGTGCCAGCAGCTTGGACAGGTCCTACGAG. V and J are TRBV5-4 and TRBJ2-7; maybe TRBD1 (5 bases). The CDR3 end lies 3 residues beyond the end of the read and is filled in from the germline J gene. The CDR3 contains 13 residues. The V and J ends lost 0 bases and 1 base respectively, with 5 bases between them. Germline assignment: CDR1 SGHNT and CDR2 YYREEE (reference sequence).

On this clone: The read terminates 3 residues before the CDR3 end, so the remaining end is supplied by the germline J gene. The rearrangement joins TRBV19 to TRBJ2-1; 10 bases align to TRBD2. After removal of 1 base from V and 1 base from J, the junction contained 7 bases not matched to a gene. This CDR3 region has 18 residues. The germline V gene has CDR1 LNHDA and CDR2 SQIVND (reference sequence). CDR3 bases read: TGTGCCAGTAGTATAGGACTAGCGGGCGGAAGATCCTACAATGAG. This gives the protein CASSIGLAGGRSYNE. The whole CDR3 sequence is CASSIGLAGGRSYNEQFF.

This CDR3 reads CASSLKDRGPDEQYF. Partial CDR3 DNA: TGTGCCAGCAGCTTGAAAGACAGGGGGCCTGACGAG. V and J are TRBV5-4 and TRBJ2-7; 10 bases line up with TRBD1. The read comes to an end 3 residues before the CDR3 does, leaving the germline J gene to fill in the end. Losses at the gene ends were 1 base for V and 5 bases for J; bases not matched to a gene: 6. Looked up from germline, CDR1 is SGHNT and CDR2 is YYREEE (reference sequence). CDR3 length equals 15 residues.

Details on this clone: The read ends 3 residues shy of where the CDR3 ends; the end is completed using the germline J gene. The rearrangement links TRBV6-1 to TRBJ2-7; weak D call: TRBD1 (5 bases). The V and J ends lost 0 bases and 0 bases respectively, with 12 bases between them. The germline CDR1 and CDR2 sequences are MNHNS and SASEGT. The CDR3 length is 16 residues. This CDR3 is CASSEAPRQTSYEQYF. The sequenced CDR3 bases are TGTGCCAGCAGTGAAGCGCCCCGACAGACCTCCTACGAG.

A note on this clone: The read falls 3 residues short of the CDR3 end, and the missing part is taken from the germline J gene. This chain connects TRBV6-2 or TRBV6-3 to TRBJ2-2; 8 bases are a match to TRBD1. The germline V gene encodes CDR1 MNHEY and CDR2 SVGEGT. This CDR3 is 16 amino acids long. The covered CDR3 bases are TGTGCCAGCAGTATTCAGGGGGCCACCTATAATTCACCG. Encoded protein: CASSIQGATYNSP. The complete CDR3 protein is CASSIQGATYNSPLFF.

Concerning this clone: The observed sequence ends 3 residues before the CDR3 terminus, with the missing tail filled in from the germline J gene. The chain employs TRBV10-2 and TRBJ2-7; 10 nucleotides agree with TRBD1. The CDR3 contains 13 residues. V gave up 6 bases and J gave up 4 bases; unmatched junction bases: 3. Germline V lookup: CDR1 WSHSY, CDR2 SAAADI. The CDR3 loop is CASRGQGNYEQYF. CDR3 DNA, as far as it was read: TGCGCCAGCAGGGGACAGGGGAATTACGAG.

Notes on this clone: The read is 3 residues too short to cover the CDR3 end, so that end is filled in from the germline J gene. The chain combines TRBV20-1 with TRBJ2-1, with 8 bases fitting TRBD2. The CDR3 contains 16 residues. V shed 1 base and J 6 bases; nucleotides not matched to a gene: 11. The V gene's germline CDR1 is DFQATT and CDR2 SNEGSKA (reference sequence). The CDR3 DNA, read in part, is TGCAGTGCTAGAGGGCGAGCGGGAGTGTTTACCAATGAG. Translation: CSARGRAGVFTNE. In full, the CDR3 reads CSARGRAGVFTNEQFF.

About this clone: With the read ending 3 residues before the CDR3 end, the germline J gene is used to fill in that end. The V gene is TRBV10-3, the J gene TRBJ2-7; TRBD1 aligns across 11 bases. Trimming cost V 5 bases and J 2 bases; bases outside gene matches: 2. Germline CDR1 and CDR2: ENHRY and SYGVKD. The CDR3 spans 14 residues. The CDR3 DNA, read in part, is TGTGCCATCAGTCCGGGACAGGGGGCCTACGAG. This encodes CAISPGQGAYE. The entire CDR3 protein is CAISPGQGAYEQYF.

Concerning this clone: The observed sequence ends 3 residues before the CDR3 terminus, with the missing tail filled in from the germline J gene. This chain joins TRBV29-1 and TRBJ1-2, with unresolved D. Trimming cost V 0 bases and J 2 bases, with 13 bases left between them. CDR3 length equals 15 residues. Germline V lookup: CDR1 SQVTM, CDR2 ANQGSEA. The CDR3 DNA, read in part, is TGCAGCGTTGAAGATTTCAGGACGGGGAACTATGGC. Protein: CSVEDFRTGNYG. The entire CDR3 sequence reads CSVEDFRTGNYGYTF.

Details on this clone: The read is 3 residues too short to cover the CDR3 end, so that end is filled in from the germline J gene. The rearrangement uses TRBV6-1 and TRBJ2-5; 9 positions match TRBD2. From germline, CDR1 is MNHNS and CDR2 SASEGT. This CDR3 has 15 residues. With V trimmed by 1 base and J by 1 base, 1 base remained unmatched. CDR3 in amino acids: CASSEVSGSQETQYF. The sequenced part of the CDR3 DNA is TGTGCCAGCAGTGAAGTTAGCGGGAGCCAAGAGACC.

A remark on this clone: The CDR3 end falls 3 residues outside the read, so it is completed with the germline J gene. The rearrangement uses TRBV29-1 and TRBJ2-7; 11 bases are shared with TRBD2. The V gene end was trimmed by 2 bases and the J gene end by 6 bases; junction bases not matched to a gene: 3. This CDR3 has 13 residues. Germline CDR1 reads SQVTM; CDR2 reads ANQGSEA. The CDR3 here is CSVEIGTSGEQYF. The sequenced part of the CDR3 DNA is TGCAGCGTTGAAATCGGGACTAGCGGCGAG.